What follows are 17 T cell receptor beta chains derived from one specimen sequenced in a study of immune heterogeneity within non-small cell lung tumors. Bulk tumor genomic DNA (approximately 600 ng per sample) served as template. Multiple widely separated biopsies were taken from each primary tumor at surgery. Enrolled patients presented with newly diagnosed, previously untreated non-small cell lung cancer and underwent curative surgery. Using 32 V and 13 J primers, multiplex PCR amplified TCR beta CDR3. MiXCR, applied by TCRdb to the multiplex PCR reads, yields one record per CDR3 protein. This sample has roughly 2,000 distinct CDR3 sequences, with nearly 35% found just once. Specimen: lung tumor tissue. The receptors stem from a man between 70 and 80 years old with non-small cell lung cancer.

Judged by abundance, this clonotype is medium-sized. In DNA form, the CDR3 reads TGTGCCTGTCCAAAGACAGGCCTATTGAACACTGAAGCTTTCTTT. As protein: CACPKTGLLNTEAFF. The chain recombines TRBV30 with TRBJ1-1; D perhaps matches TRBD1 (6 bases). Per the germline V gene, CDR1 is GTSNPN and CDR2 is SVGIG (reference sequence). Deletions cut 6 bases from V and 0 bases from J, with 17 bases between. The CDR3 sequence is 15 residues long.

The chain joins TRBV7-2 to TRBJ1-5, with D maybe TRBD1 (5 bases). The CDR3 consists of 15 residues. V was shortened by 0 bases and J by 3 bases, with 9 bases between the two germline ends. CDR1 is SGHTA, CDR2 FQGNSA, per germline. The CDR3, as DNA: TGTGCCAGCAGCTTAGCGAGACAGTTCAATCAGCCCCAGCATTTT. Translation: CASSLARQFNQPQHF.

Comments on this clonotype: A much larger clone differs by one base, so this may be a read error. The gene calls are TRBV5-1 and TRBJ2-5, with a tentative D call TRBD1 (6 bases). Looked up from germline, CDR1 is SGHRS and CDR2 is YFSETQ. V was cut by 3 bases and J by 5 bases, with 17 bases left in between. The CDR3 covers 15 residues. CDR3 in amino acids: CASSWNMVRGETQYF. CDR3 DNA: TGCGCCAGCAGCTGGAACATGGTTAGGGGGGAGACCCAGTACTTC.

On this clonotype: Possible read error: a much larger clone is one base away. The chain carries TRBV20-1 and TRBJ2-7, with 10 nucleotides matching TRBD2. This CDR3 is 15 amino acids long. V gave up 6 bases and J gave up 3 bases; unmatched junction bases: 11. CDR1 DFQATT and CDR2 SNEGSKA come from the germline V gene (reference sequence). The CDR3 DNA follows: TGCAGTGCCAGGGGGGCTAGCGGGGGCCGCTACGAGCAGTACTTC. Its translation: CSARGASGGRYEQYF.

This clonotype occurred a few times. The chain carries TRBV6-1 and TRBJ2-1; 9 nucleotides match TRBD1. CDR1 is MNHNS, CDR2 SASEGT, per germline. The trim removed 5 bases at V and 8 bases at J, leaving 10 bases unmatched. The CDR3 has 15 residues. Here the CDR3 reads CASSTGTGRIYEQFF. The CDR3 DNA reads as TGTGCCAGCAGTACCGGGACAGGGCGAATCTATGAGCAGTTCTTC.

On this clonotype: A much larger clonotype is one base distant, so this may be a read error. The rearrangement links TRBV12-3 or TRBV12-4 to TRBJ2-2; D gene ambiguous. The length of the CDR3 is 13 residues. The CDR3 here is CVSSFTVAGELFF. The CDR3 DNA follows: TGTGTCAGCAGTTTTACAGTCGCGGGGGAGCTGTTTTTT.

This clonotype rates as large. The V call is TRBV7-9, the J call TRBJ2-3, with 7 positions matching TRBD2. After removal of 2 bases from V and 4 bases from J, the junction contained 3 bases not matched to a gene. The CDR3 runs 14 residues. Germline assignment: CDR1 SEHNR and CDR2 FQNEAQ (reference sequence). In nucleotides, the CDR3 is TGTGCCAGCAGCTTATGGGAGGGCGCAGATACGCAGTATTTT. It codes for CASSLWEGADTQYF.

This clonotype was seen only a few times. The rearrangement uses TRBV7-9 and TRBJ2-3; the D gene is possibly TRBD1 (5 bases). Trimming pared 2 bases from V and 1 base from J, leaving 13 bases between. The CDR3 extends over 16 amino acids. Germline V lookup: CDR1 SEHNR, CDR2 FQNEAQ (reference sequence). In DNA, the CDR3 is TGTGCCAGCAGCTTAAGGAGCAGGGTGCGCACAGATACGCAGTATTTT. It codes for CASSLRSRVRTDTQYF.

This clonotype is classed as hyperexpanded. The chain links TRBV20-1 to TRBJ2-7, with D unresolved. CDR1 and CDR2 from the germline V gene are DFQATT and SNEGSKA (reference sequence). This CDR3 spans 12 amino acids. V lost 1 base and J lost 2, with 6 bases in between. CDR3 sequence reads: CSARVGAYEQYF. CDR3 DNA sequence: TGCAGTGCTAGAGTCGGTGCCTACGAGCAGTACTTC.

The table lists this clonotype with a count of one. The rearrangement uses TRBV15 and TRBJ2-3; a weak D match, TRBD1 (6 bases). The J call may be mistaken, given a closer DNA end match to TRBJ2-2. Per the germline V gene, CDR1 is LNHNV and CDR2 is YYDKDF (reference sequence). This CDR3 is built from 14 residues. The CDR3 DNA follows: TGTGCCACCGCATCGGACAGAAACACCGGGGAGCTGTTTTTT. Translated: CATASDRNTGELFF.

This clonotype is deemed medium-sized. The J gene is TRBJ1-3, the V gene TRBV11-2, with D unresolved. The V end was cut by 1 base, the J end by 4 bases, with 5 bases between. This CDR3 contains 13 residues. Germline loops: CDR1 SGHAT, CDR2 FQNNGV. The CDR3 spells CASSLAQGNTIYF. For the CDR3, the DNA is TGTGCCAGCAGCTTAGCACAGGGAAACACCATATATTTT.

This clonotype is classed as medium-sized. The J gene is TRBJ1-5, the V gene TRBV20-1; no definite D call. The germline V gene encodes CDR1 DFQATT and CDR2 SNEGSKA (reference sequence). The CDR3 sequence is 12 residues long. With 1 base removed from V and 0 bases from J, the gap between germline ends came to 1 base. CDR3 sequence reads: CSARASNQPQHF. Here the CDR3 DNA reads TGCAGTGCTAGAGCTAGCAATCAGCCCCAGCATTTT.

This clonotype has just a few counts. The chain couples TRBV27 to TRBJ2-1; 9 bases are shared with TRBD2. The V and J ends lost 5 bases and 9 bases, in that order; junction bases with no gene match: 11. CDR3 length: 15 amino acids. CDR1 is MNHEY, CDR2 SMNVEV, per germline (reference sequence). The CDR3 loop is CASSRGLATRGEQFF. The CDR3 nucleotides are TGTGCCAGCAGTCGCGGACTAGCGACAAGAGGTGAGCAGTTCTTC.

This clonotype was observed a few times. The V call is TRBV15, the J call TRBJ1-1, with TRBD1 as a possible D gene (5 bases). The CDR3 is 12 residues long. Trimming cost V 2 bases and J 6 bases, with 7 bases left between them. Germline V gives CDR1 LNHNV, CDR2 YYDKDF (reference sequence). CDR3 in amino acids: CATSRRGAEAFF. The CDR3 DNA is TGTGCCACCAGCAGAAGGGGAGCTGAAGCTTTCTTT.

This clonotype is a singleton in its sample. This rearrangement joins TRBV19 to TRBJ1-5; TRBD1 matches at 7 bases. There are 16 residues in the CDR3. Trimming took 7 bases from V and 6 from J; bases not matched to a gene: 15. Germline lookup yields CDR1 LNHDA and CDR2 SQIVND (reference sequence). DNA of the CDR3: TGTGCCAGTACAAGATCCGGGACAGATGCCGGTCAGCCCCAGCATTTT. It codes for CASTRSGTDAGQPQHF.

The rearrangement uses TRBV13 and TRBJ2-3; the match to TRBD2 covers 7 bases. Trimming cost V 4 bases and J 1 base; bases outside gene matches: 5. The CDR3 runs to 15 residues. Per the germline V gene, CDR1 is PRHDT and CDR2 is FYEKMQ (reference sequence). CDR3 sequence reads: CASSSSGVGTDTQYF. CDR3 DNA: TGTGCCAGCAGCTCCAGCGGGGTGGGCACAGATACGCAGTATTTT. Supplemented by reference TRBV13 and TRBJ2-3, the full variable domain reads AAGVIQSPRHLIKEKRETATLKCYPIPRHDTVYWYQQGPGQDPQFLISFYEKMQSDKGSIPDRFSAQQFSDYHSELNMSSLELGDSALYFCASSSSGVGTDTQYFGPGTRLTVL.

By frequency in the sample, this clonotype is medium-sized. The chain uses TRBV6-4 and TRBJ2-5; D is undetermined. The germline CDR1 and CDR2 sequences are MRHNA and SNTAGT. CDR3 size: 18 residues. The DNA of the CDR3 is TGTCCTAACGTGCCAGCAGTGACTCCGCCCTCGACGTGGGAGACCCAGTACTTC. Its translation: CPNVPAVTPPSTWETQYF.